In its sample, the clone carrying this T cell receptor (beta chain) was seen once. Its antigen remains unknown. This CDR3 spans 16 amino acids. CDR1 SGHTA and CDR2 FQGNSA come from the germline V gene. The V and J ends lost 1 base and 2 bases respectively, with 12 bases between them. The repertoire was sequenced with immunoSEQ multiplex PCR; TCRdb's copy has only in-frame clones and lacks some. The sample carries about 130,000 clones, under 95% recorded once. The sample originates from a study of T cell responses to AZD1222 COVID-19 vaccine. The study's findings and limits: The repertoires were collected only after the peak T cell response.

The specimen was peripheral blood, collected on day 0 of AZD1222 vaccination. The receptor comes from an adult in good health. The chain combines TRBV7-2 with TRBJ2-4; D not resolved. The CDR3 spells CASSLVRAGTKNIQYF. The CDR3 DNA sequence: TGTGCCAGCAGCTTAGTAAGGGCAGGAACCAAAAACATTCAGTACTTC.